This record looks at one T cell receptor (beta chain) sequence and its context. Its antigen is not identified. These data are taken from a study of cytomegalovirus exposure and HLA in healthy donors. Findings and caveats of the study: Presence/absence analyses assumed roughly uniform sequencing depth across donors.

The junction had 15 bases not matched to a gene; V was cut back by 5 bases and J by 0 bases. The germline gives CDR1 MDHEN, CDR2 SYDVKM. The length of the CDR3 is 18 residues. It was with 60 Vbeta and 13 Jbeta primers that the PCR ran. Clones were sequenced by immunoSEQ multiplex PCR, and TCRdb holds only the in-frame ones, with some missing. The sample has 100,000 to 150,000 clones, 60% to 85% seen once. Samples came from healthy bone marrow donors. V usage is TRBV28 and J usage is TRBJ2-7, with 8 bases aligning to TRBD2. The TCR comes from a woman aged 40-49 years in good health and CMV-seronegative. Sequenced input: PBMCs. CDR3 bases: TGTGCCAGCAGTAAGAGCCCGGGACTAGGGGCCCTCTCCTACGAGCAGTACTTC. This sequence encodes CASSKSPGLGALSYEQYF.